The 27 T cell receptor beta chains in this list originate from one sample, sequenced in a study of PD-L1 blockade in urothelial cancer. Here immunoSEQ multiplex PCR was the method, and the copy in TCRdb shows in-frame clones only, minus some. Among around 100,000 clones listed, 90% were seen once. Specified time point: pretreatment peripheral blood. Sequenced here: PBMCs, sampled around atezolizumab (anti-PD-L1) treatment. The receptors were gathered from a man between 60 and 70 years old with urothelial cancer.

This chain links TRBV28 with TRBJ2-5; possibly TRBD2 for D (5 bases). V was pared by 5 bases and J by 2 bases, with 12 bases between. CDR3 length equals 14 residues. The V gene's germline CDR1 is MDHEN and CDR2 SYDVKM. CDR3 coding DNA: TGTGCCAGCAGTCCCGGGGTAAATCAAGAGACCCAGTACTTC. It is translated as CASSPGVNQETQYF. Using reference TRBV28 and TRBJ2-5 for the parts outside the CDR3, the full variable domain is DVKVTQSSRYLVKRTGEKVFLECVQDMDHENMFWYRQDPGLGLRLIYFSYDVKMKEKGDIPEGYSVSREKKERFSLILESASTNQTSMYLCASSPGVNQETQYFGPGTRLLVL.

V usage is TRBV9 and J usage is TRBJ2-2, with 9 bases identical to TRBD2. Germline CDR1 SGDLS, CDR2 YYNGEE. V shed 0 bases, J shed 4 bases, and the junction held 13 bases outside the gene matches. CDR3 length: 19 amino acids. CDR3 sequence: CASSVGGLAGARSTGELFF. The CDR3, as DNA: TGTGCCAGCAGCGTAGGAGGATTAGCGGGAGCTAGAAGCACCGGGGAGCTGTTTTTT.

The chain recombines TRBV5-1 with TRBJ2-3; D is uncertain. V shed 0 bases and J shed 2 bases, with 7 bases lying between them. The CDR3 sequence is 14 residues long. CDR1 and CDR2 from the germline V gene are SGHRS and YFSETQ. The CDR3 bases are TGCGCCAGCAGCTTGGACAGTCCCACAGATACGCAGTATTTT. Amino acid sequence: CASSLDSPTDTQYF.

A remark on this clone: Germline is not matched at one junction end, which may reflect a read error. J is TRBJ2-7 and V is TRBV6-1; the match to TRBD2 covers 7 bases. The CDR3 runs to 14 residues. Germline-derived CDR1 and CDR2 are MNHNS and SASEGT. Here the CDR3 reads CASSERGGVGRWFF. The CDR3 DNA reads as TGTGCCAGCAGTGAGCGCGGTGGGGTCGGGAGGTGGTTCTTC.

CDR3: CASSLYGPLREQYF. For the CDR3, the DNA is TGTGCCAGCAGTTTGTATGGGCCGTTGCGCGAGCAGTACTTC. V is TRBV28 and J is TRBJ2-7; the D is unclear. V lost 3 bases and J 6 bases, leaving 15 bases between the germline ends. The length of the CDR3 is 14 residues. The germline CDR1 and CDR2 sequences are MDHEN and SYDVKM.

The chain combines TRBV10-2 with TRBJ1-1; D is uncertain. Germline CDR1 WSHSY, CDR2 SAAADI. This CDR3 has 13 residues. V lost 2 bases, J lost 3 bases, and 7 bases lay in between. CDR3 sequence: CASSEESYTEAFF. For the CDR3, the DNA is TGCGCCAGCAGTGAGGAGAGCTACACTGAAGCTTTCTTT.

The J gene is TRBJ1-2, the V gene TRBV6-1, with unresolved D. Trimming shortened V by 5 bases and J by 1 base, and 2 bases separated the two germline ends. CDR3 length equals 11 residues. Germline assignment: CDR1 MNHNS and CDR2 SASEGT. CDR3 sequence reads: CASSLNYGYTF. CDR3 in DNA: TGTGCCAGCAGTCTTAACTATGGCTACACCTTC.

V is TRBV5-4 and J is TRBJ2-5, with a possible D match to TRBD2 (6 bases). Germline-derived CDR1 and CDR2 are SGHNT and YYREEE (reference sequence). V shed 1 base and J shed 0 bases, with 13 bases lying between them. There are 16 residues in the CDR3. CDR3 protein: CASSLYRGYNQETQYF. The CDR3 DNA follows: TGTGCCAGCAGCTTGTATCGGGGGTACAACCAAGAGACCCAGTACTTC.

This clone has only one observation. The rearrangement joins TRBV9 to TRBJ2-2; weak D call: TRBD1 (5 bases). CDR1 and CDR2 (germline): SGDLS, YYNGEE. The CDR3 sequence is 16 residues long. Trimming pared 0 bases from V and 4 bases from J, leaving 13 bases between. The CDR3 spells CASSVAQASGTGELFF. The CDR3 DNA reads TGTGCCAGCAGCGTAGCACAGGCCTCGGGCACCGGGGAGCTGTTTTTT.

This rearrangement joins TRBV6-5 to TRBJ1-2; 10 nucleotides align to TRBD1. The germline gives CDR1 MNHEY, CDR2 SVGAGI. The CDR3 runs to 16 residues. Unmatched junction bases numbered 13, after V lost 4 bases and J lost 8 bases. CDR3: CASSSLPGQGRQGYTF. The DNA for the CDR3 is TGTGCCAGCAGTTCTCTGCCGGGACAGGGGCGGCAGGGCTACACCTTC.

This clone was detected a few times. V usage is TRBV30 and J usage is TRBJ1-4; 7 bases fit TRBD1. V dropped 0 bases and J dropped 2; count of bases not matched to a gene: 0. CDR1 is GTSNPN and CDR2 is SVGIG in the germline V gene (reference sequence). This CDR3 region has 14 residues. CDR3 amino acids: CAWSVGGTNEKLFF. The DNA for the CDR3 is TGTGCCTGGAGTGTAGGGGGCACTAATGAAAAACTGTTTTTT.

The DNA for the CDR3 is TGTGCCAGCAGTGAAGTGGGGCGGGGGCAGAACACCGGGGAGCTGTTTTTT. Amino acid sequence: CASSEVGRGQNTGELFF. The rearrangement links TRBV6-1 to TRBJ2-2, with D perhaps matching TRBD2 (7 bases). CDR3 size: 17 residues. The germline CDR1 and CDR2 sequences are MNHNS and SASEGT. The V end was cut by 1 base, the J end by 1 base, with 13 bases between.

This chain links TRBV5-1 with TRBJ1-4, with TRBD1 matching 7 bases. The CDR3 runs 16 residues. Germline CDR1 reads SGHRS; CDR2 reads YFSETQ. With 0 bases clipped from V and 2 bases from J, the junction kept 4 bases outside the gene matches. CDR3 in DNA: TGCGCCAGCAGCTTGGCGGGACAGAGGACTAATGAAAAACTGTTTTTT. This gives the protein CASSLAGQRTNEKLFF.

The rearrangement uses TRBV4-2 and TRBJ2-1; possibly TRBD2 for D (5 bases). The CDR3 is 14 residues long. Germline lookup yields CDR1 LGHNA and CDR2 YNFKEQ. Between the trimmed V and J ends, which lost 1 base and 5 bases, there was a span of 9 bases. The CDR3 bases are TGTGCCAGCAGCCAAGGCGGGTTAAACAATGAGCAGTTCTTC. Protein product: CASSQGGLNNEQFF.

The chain has TRBV4-3 and TRBJ2-3; the D is unclear. Germline lookup yields CDR1 LGHNA and CDR2 YSLEER. The CDR3 contains 15 residues. Trimming shortened V by 0 bases and J by 1 base, and 8 bases separated the two germline ends. This chain's CDR3 is CASSQELAGTDTQYF. Here the CDR3 DNA reads TGCGCCAGCAGCCAAGAGTTGGCTGGCACAGATACGCAGTATTTT.

The gene calls are TRBV4-2 and TRBJ1-2; a possible D gene is TRBD1 (6 bases). The CDR3 has 16 residues. Trimming took 0 bases from V and 1 from J, leaving 12 bases between them. The germline V gene encodes CDR1 LGHNA and CDR2 YNFKEQ. The CDR3 spells CASSQEGSRGNYGYTF. The CDR3 DNA reads as TGTGCCAGCAGCCAAGAGGGTTCCAGGGGTAACTATGGCTACACCTTC.

The sample holds one count of this clone. The chain combines TRBV5-1 with TRBJ1-2; 8 nucleotides align to TRBD1. The germline CDR1 and CDR2 sequences are SGHRS and YFSETQ. V was clipped by 6 bases and J by 7 bases; unmatched bases: 5. The CDR3 is 12 residues long. CDR3 residues: CASNSGGPGYTF. The CDR3 coding sequence is TGCGCCAGCAATTCAGGGGGCCCTGGCTACACCTTC.

J is TRBJ2-2 and V is TRBV18; D gene uncertain. This CDR3 is 16 amino acids long. Germline V lookup: CDR1 KGHSH, CDR2 LQKENI. V lost 1 base, J lost 1 base, and 10 bases lay in between. The CDR3 spells CASSPLAAVNTGELFF. CDR3 DNA sequence: TGTGCCAGCTCACCACTTGCCGCGGTGAACACCGGGGAGCTGTTTTTT. The complete variable domain, with remaining parts taken from reference TRBV18 and TRBJ2-2, reads NAGVMQNPRHLVRRRGQEARLRCSPMKGHSHVYWYRQLPEEGLKFMVYLQKENIIDESGMPKERFSAEFPKEGPSILRIQQVVRGDSAAYFCASSPLAAVNTGELFFGEGSRLTVL.

The rearrangement joins TRBV18 to TRBJ1-6; D is ambiguous. This CDR3 is 13 amino acids long. Trimming took off 2 bases at V and 10 bases at J, with 9 bases between the two ends. Germline loops: CDR1 KGHSH, CDR2 LQKENI. This CDR3 is CASSPSPGSPLHF. The DNA for the CDR3 is TGTGCCAGCTCACCAAGTCCGGGATCACCCCTCCACTTT.

Here the CDR3 reads CASSYSYRQGNQPQHF. As DNA, the CDR3 is TGTGCCAGCAGTTACTCCTACCGACAGGGCAATCAGCCCCAGCATTTT. The V gene is TRBV6-5, the J gene TRBJ1-5, with D perhaps TRBD1 (6 bases). There are 16 residues in the CDR3. Germline values: CDR1 MNHEY, CDR2 SVGAGI. The V end was cut by 0 bases, the J end by 2 bases, with 11 bases between.

This clone came up once. J is TRBJ1-6 and V is TRBV27; weak D call: TRBD1 (5 bases). The CDR3 runs to 16 residues. The V end was cut by 6 bases, the J end by 6 bases, with 18 bases between. The germline CDR1 and CDR2 sequences are MNHEY and SMNVEV (reference sequence). In DNA, the CDR3 is TGTGCCAGCAGCCATGGTCGGGGGACGGCTAATTCACCCCTCCACTTT. Translating gives CASSHGRGTANSPLHF.

This clone was seen just once. The chain recombines TRBV11-2 with TRBJ2-2; 8 bases agree with TRBD2. Trimming cost V 5 bases and J 2 bases; bases outside gene matches: 10. This CDR3 has 17 amino acids. The germline V gene encodes CDR1 SGHAT and CDR2 FQNNGV. For the CDR3, the DNA is TGTGCCAGCAGCATGACGGTGGCGGGGGGTAACACCGGGGAGCTGTTTTTT. Translation: CASSMTVAGGNTGELFF.

The CDR3 nucleotides read TGTGCCAGCAGCCCGCCATACGGCTCCTACAATGAGCAGTTCTTC. Its translation: CASSPPYGSYNEQFF. The chain recombines TRBV7-9 with TRBJ2-1; D gene unclear. Per germline, CDR1 SEHNR and CDR2 FQNEAQ (reference sequence). V dropped 5 bases and J dropped 0 bases, with 11 bases sitting between them. The CDR3 is 15 residues long.

The rearrangement links TRBV7-8 to TRBJ2-7; D possibly corresponds to TRBD2 (5 bases). CDR3 length: 15 residues. The ends were cut back, 1 base at V and 0 bases at J, with 10 bases in the middle. Germline-derived CDR1 and CDR2 are SGHVS and FQNEAQ. The CDR3 nucleotides are TGTGCCAGCAGCTTAGTCGGGGATAGCTCCTACGAGCAGTACTTC. Translating gives CASSLVGDSSYEQYF.

This chain uses TRBV15 with TRBJ2-3, with D maybe TRBD2 (5 bases). Trimming shortened V by 4 bases and J by 6 bases, and 8 bases separated the two germline ends. Germline CDR1 LNHNV, CDR2 YYDKDF (reference sequence). This CDR3 comprises 12 residues. In DNA, the CDR3 is TGTGCCACCAGCAATCGAGGGGATACGCAGTATTTT. It specifies CATSNRGDTQYF.

A remark on this clone: This specimen includes other DNA sequences encoding the same CDR3. The V gene is TRBV6-1, the J gene TRBJ2-3; 10 bases map to TRBD2. The CDR3 consists of 14 residues. Germline trimming cut 5 bases from V and 1 base from J; bases unmatched to any gene: 0. The germline CDR1 and CDR2 sequences are MNHNS and SASEGT. The CDR3 DNA sequence: TGTGCCAGCAGTAGCGGGGGGGGCACAGATACGCAGTATTTT. Translated, it gives CASSSGGGTDTQYF.

CDR3 DNA: TGTGCCAGCAGCCCCCTAGCGGGGAGCTCCTACAATGAGCAGTTCTTC. This translates into CASSPLAGSSYNEQFF. The rearrangement joins TRBV7-6 to TRBJ2-1, with TRBD2 matching over 9 bases. Germline CDR1 SGHVS, CDR2 FNYEAQ. The CDR3 totals 16 residues. With 5 bases clipped from V and 0 bases from J, the junction kept 5 bases outside the gene matches. The variable domain in full, with the rest retrieved from reference TRBV7-6 and TRBJ2-1, is GAGVSQSPRYKVTKRGQDVALRCDPISGHVSLYWYRQALGQGPEFLTYFNYEAQQDKSGLPNDRFSAERPEGSISTLTIQRTEQRDSAMYRCASSPLAGSSYNEQFFGPGTRLTVL.